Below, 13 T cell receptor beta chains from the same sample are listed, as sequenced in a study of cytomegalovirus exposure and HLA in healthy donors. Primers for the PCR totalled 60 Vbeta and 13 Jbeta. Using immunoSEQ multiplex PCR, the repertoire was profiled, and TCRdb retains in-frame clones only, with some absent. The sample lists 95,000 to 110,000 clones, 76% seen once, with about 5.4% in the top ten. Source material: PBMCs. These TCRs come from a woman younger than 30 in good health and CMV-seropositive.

CDR3 residues: CASSRLADNEQFF. CDR3 bases: TGCGCCAGCAGCCGACTAGCGGACAATGAGCAGTTCTTC. V gene TRBV4-1 combines with J gene TRBJ2-1, with TRBD2 identical over 9 bases. V was pared by 4 bases and J by 5 bases, with 0 bases of the junction left unmatched. The CDR3 runs 13 residues. Germline assignment: CDR1 MGHRA and CDR2 YSYEKL.

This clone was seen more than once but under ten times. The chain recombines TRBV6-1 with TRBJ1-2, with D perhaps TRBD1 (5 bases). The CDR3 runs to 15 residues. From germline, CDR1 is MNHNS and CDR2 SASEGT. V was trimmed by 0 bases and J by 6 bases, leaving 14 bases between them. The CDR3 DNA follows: TGTGCCAGCAGTGAAGCTAGGGGTTTATGGGATGGCTACACCTTC. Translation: CASSEARGLWDGYTF.

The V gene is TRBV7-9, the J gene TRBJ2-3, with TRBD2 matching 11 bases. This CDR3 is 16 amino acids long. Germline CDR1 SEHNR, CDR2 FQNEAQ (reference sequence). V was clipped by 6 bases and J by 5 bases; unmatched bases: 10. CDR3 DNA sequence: TGTGCCAGCAGTCTTCCGGGACTAGCGGTAGAAGATACGCAGTATTTT. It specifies CASSLPGLAVEDTQYF.

The CDR3 sequence is CASSYSAREAYEQYF. CDR3 nucleotides: TGTGCCAGCAGTTACTCAGCGCGGGAGGCCTACGAGCAGTACTTC. The chain recombines TRBV6-5 with TRBJ2-7; 8 bases agree with TRBD2. The CDR3 totals 15 residues. From germline, CDR1 is MNHEY and CDR2 SVGAGI. The V and J ends lost 0 bases and 2 bases, in that order; junction bases with no gene match: 3.

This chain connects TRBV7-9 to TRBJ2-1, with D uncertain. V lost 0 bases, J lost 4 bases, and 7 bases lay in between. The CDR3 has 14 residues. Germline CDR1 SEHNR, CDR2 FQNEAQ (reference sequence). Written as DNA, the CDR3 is TGTGCCAGCAGCTTAGCTGGGCAATACAATGAGCAGTTCTTC. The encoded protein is CASSLAGQYNEQFF.

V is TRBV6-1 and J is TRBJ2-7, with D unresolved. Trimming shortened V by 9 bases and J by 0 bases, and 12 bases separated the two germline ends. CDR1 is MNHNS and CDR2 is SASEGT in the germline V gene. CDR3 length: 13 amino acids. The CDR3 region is CASGRSSSYEQYF. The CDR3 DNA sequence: TGTGCCAGTGGCAGGTCGAGCTCCTACGAGCAGTACTTC.

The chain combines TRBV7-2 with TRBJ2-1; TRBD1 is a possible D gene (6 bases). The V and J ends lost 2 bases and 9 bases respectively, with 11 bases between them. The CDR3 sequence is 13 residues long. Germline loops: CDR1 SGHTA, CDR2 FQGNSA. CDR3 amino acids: CASSLTGNGEQFF. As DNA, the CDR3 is TGTGCCAGCAGCTTAACAGGGAATGGTGAGCAGTTCTTC.

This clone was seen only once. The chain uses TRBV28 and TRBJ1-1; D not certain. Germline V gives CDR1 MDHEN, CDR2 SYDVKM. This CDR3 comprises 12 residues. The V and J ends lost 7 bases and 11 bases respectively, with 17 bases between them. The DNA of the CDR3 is TGTGCCAGCACCGCAGGAGGACTTCAGGCTTTCTTT. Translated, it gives CASTAGGLQAFF.

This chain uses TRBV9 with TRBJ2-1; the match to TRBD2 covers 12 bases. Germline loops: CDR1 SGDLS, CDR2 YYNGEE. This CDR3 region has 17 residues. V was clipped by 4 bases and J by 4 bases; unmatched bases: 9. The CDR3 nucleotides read TGTGCCAGCAGCCCCCTAGAGGGACTAGCGGGTTACAATGAGCAGTTCTTC. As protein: CASSPLEGLAGYNEQFF.

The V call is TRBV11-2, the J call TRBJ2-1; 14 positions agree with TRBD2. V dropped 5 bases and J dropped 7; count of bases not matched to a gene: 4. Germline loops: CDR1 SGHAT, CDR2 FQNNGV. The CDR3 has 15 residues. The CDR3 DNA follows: TGTGCCAGCAGCAAGGGACTAGCGGGGGCAAATGAGCAGTTCTTC. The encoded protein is CASSKGLAGANEQFF.

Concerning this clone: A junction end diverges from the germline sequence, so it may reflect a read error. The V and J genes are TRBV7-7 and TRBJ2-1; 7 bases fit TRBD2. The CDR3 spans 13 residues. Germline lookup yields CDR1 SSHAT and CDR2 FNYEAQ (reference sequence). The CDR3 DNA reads TGTGCTAGCAGCTCAACGGGGGGCAATGAGCAGTTCTTC. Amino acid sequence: CASSSTGGNEQFF.

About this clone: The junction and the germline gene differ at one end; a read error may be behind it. This CDR3 reads CASSLPPGAGGLEVF. Written as DNA, the CDR3 is TGTGCCAGCAGCTTACCTCCGGGTGCGGGAGGGCTGGAGGTCTTC. The rearrangement links TRBV7-8 to TRBJ2-1, with 9 nucleotides matching TRBD2. Germline values: CDR1 SGHVS, CDR2 FQNEAQ. This CDR3 comprises 15 residues.

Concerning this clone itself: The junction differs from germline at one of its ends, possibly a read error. The CDR3 loop is CSVLVGNAEAFF. The CDR3 bases are TGCAGCGTTTTAGTCGGGAACGCTGAAGCTTTCTTT. The chain employs TRBV29-1 and TRBJ1-1; the D is unclear. The CDR3 consists of 12 residues. Germline CDR1 and CDR2: SQVTM and ANQGSEA.